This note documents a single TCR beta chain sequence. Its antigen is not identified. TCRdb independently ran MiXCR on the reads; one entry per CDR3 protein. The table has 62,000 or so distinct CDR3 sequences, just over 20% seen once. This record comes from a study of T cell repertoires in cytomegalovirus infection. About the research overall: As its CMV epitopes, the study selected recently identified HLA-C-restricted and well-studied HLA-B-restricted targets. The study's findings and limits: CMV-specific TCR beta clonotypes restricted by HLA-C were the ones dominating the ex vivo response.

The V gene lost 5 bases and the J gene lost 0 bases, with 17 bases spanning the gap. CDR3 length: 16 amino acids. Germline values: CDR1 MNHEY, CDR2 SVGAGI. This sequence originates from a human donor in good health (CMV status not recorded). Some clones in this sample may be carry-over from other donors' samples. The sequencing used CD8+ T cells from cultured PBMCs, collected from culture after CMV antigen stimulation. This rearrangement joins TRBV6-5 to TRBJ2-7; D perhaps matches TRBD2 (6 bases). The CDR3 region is CASSPSDYHVSYEQYF. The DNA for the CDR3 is TGTGCCAGCAGTCCCTCGGACTACCACGTCTCCTACGAGCAGTACTTC.